The present T cell receptor (beta chain) was sequenced within a study of beta chain features in type 1 diabetes. Study findings and constraints: Type 1 diabetes patients showed a moderate but significant shortening of TCRB CDR3s in all four CD4+ subsets.

Of the isolated RNA, all was reverse transcribed, and so the sequenced material was expressed TCRB transcripts. The average output of naive, central memory and regulatory T cell samples was approximately 3.7 million reads. Here immunoSEQ multiplex PCR was the method, and the copy in TCRdb shows in-frame clones only, minus some. Among 250,000 to 300,000 clones, 20% to 25% were seen once, and the ten largest hold more than 0.009%. Sorted cells reached over 98% purity in every population. Worth noting for this clone: Antigen unknown.

CDR1 is GTSNPN, CDR2 SVGIG, per germline (reference sequence). V was cut by 2 bases and J by 2 bases, with 11 bases left in between. This CDR3 is 14 amino acids long. The sequence came from a woman aged 25 to 39 with type 1 diabetes. J is TRBJ2-3 and V is TRBV30; D is perhaps TRBD2 (6 bases). Sequenced: naive CD4+ T cells from blood. The CDR3 bases are TGTGCCTGGAGTACTAGCTGGCTCACAGATACGCAGTATTTT. This translates into CAWSTSWLTDTQYF.